Shown below are 12 T cell receptor beta chains from a single sample sequenced in a study of T cell responses to AZD1222 COVID-19 vaccine. Profiling relied on immunoSEQ multiplex PCR, and the TCRdb table lists in-frame clones only, not all of them. The sample gives about 140,000 clones, over 90% of which show up once; over 0.9% is in the top ten. The sequencing here drew on peripheral blood, taken on day 0 of MenACWY control vaccination. These receptors all stem from an adult in good health.

The rearrangement uses TRBV5-1 and TRBJ2-2; D possibly corresponds to TRBD1 (5 bases). The germline CDR1 and CDR2 sequences are SGHRS and YFSETQ. The CDR3 is 16 residues long. With 5 bases removed from V and 4 bases from J, the gap between germline ends came to 18 bases. CDR3 region: CASRVVGGRATGELFF. DNA for the CDR3: TGCGCCAGCAGAGTCGTTGGCGGCAGGGCCACCGGGGAGCTGTTTTTT.

The V gene is TRBV6-5, the J gene TRBJ2-5, with a tentative D call TRBD2 (6 bases). Germline-derived CDR1 and CDR2 are MNHEY and SVGAGI. CDR3 length: 13 amino acids. V dropped 8 bases and J dropped 4 bases, with 14 bases sitting between them. The CDR3 is CASRDSWRETQYF. The CDR3 bases are TGTGCCAGCCGGGACTCCTGGCGAGAGACCCAGTACTTC.

The rearrangement joins TRBV6-1 to TRBJ1-5; D is unresolved. V was trimmed by 2 bases and J by 4 bases, leaving 18 bases between them. The CDR3 runs to 17 residues. The germline V gene encodes CDR1 MNHNS and CDR2 SASEGT. The chain's CDR3 is CASSEKRRLSKNQPQHF. CDR3 coding DNA: TGTGCCAGCAGTGAAAAACGGAGGCTGTCTAAAAATCAGCCCCAGCATTTT.

The chain links TRBV19 to TRBJ1-2, with 8 bases identical to TRBD1. The germline gives CDR1 LNHDA, CDR2 SQIVND (reference sequence). V lost 4 bases, J lost 13 bases, and 11 bases stayed unmatched. The CDR3 extends over 13 amino acids. The CDR3 loop is CASSSPGQGSRTF. The CDR3 DNA reads TGTGCCAGTAGTAGCCCCGGACAGGGATCTCGCACCTTC.

This chain connects TRBV5-4 to TRBJ1-3, with TRBD1 as a possible D gene (5 bases). This CDR3 is 16 amino acids long. V lost 4 bases and J lost 0, with 14 bases in between. CDR1 and CDR2 from the germline V gene are SGHNT and YYREEE (reference sequence). The CDR3 region has the DNA TGTGCCAGCAGCATCCGGGACGTCTACTCTGGAAACACCATATATTTT. It yields the protein CASSIRDVYSGNTIYF.

The genes are TRBV4-2 and TRBJ2-7; TRBD2 agrees at 8 bases. This CDR3 contains 16 residues. Germline CDR1 LGHNA, CDR2 YNFKEQ. The V gene end was trimmed by 0 bases and the J gene end by 5 bases; junction bases not matched to a gene: 9. The CDR3 DNA is TGTGCCAGCAGCCAAGAGGCCCCGGGACTAGAAGACGAGCAGTACTTC. It yields the protein CASSQEAPGLEDEQYF.

The chain couples TRBV28 to TRBJ1-5; possible D gene TRBD1, 6 bases. Germline V gives CDR1 MDHEN, CDR2 SYDVKM. CDR3 size: 16 residues. V was cut by 1 base and J by 0 bases, with 10 bases left in between. The DNA for the CDR3 is TGTGCCAGCAGTTTATCCGGGACATCTAGCAATCAGCCCCAGCATTTT. Its translation is CASSLSGTSSNQPQHF.

The rearrangement links TRBV6-5 to TRBJ1-2; D unclear. CDR3 length: 15 amino acids. Germline values: CDR1 MNHEY, CDR2 SVGAGI. V was trimmed by 7 bases and J by 0 bases, leaving 15 bases between them. The CDR3 region is CASTPTYGSNYGYTF. Written as DNA, the CDR3 is TGTGCCAGCACTCCCACTTACGGCTCTAACTATGGCTACACCTTC.

J is TRBJ2-2 and V is TRBV6-1, with unresolved D. CDR1 is MNHNS and CDR2 is SASEGT in the germline V gene. V was pared by 2 bases and J by 6 bases, with 16 bases between. The length of the CDR3 is 16 residues. The CDR3 sequence is CASSEPAEGSPGELFF. The CDR3 nucleotides read TGTGCCAGCAGTGAACCGGCCGAAGGAAGTCCCGGGGAGCTGTTTTTT.

This rearrangement joins TRBV7-7 to TRBJ2-1; 7 bases match TRBD2. The CDR3 length is 16 residues. CDR1 is SSHAT and CDR2 is FNYEAQ in the germline V gene (reference sequence). V gave up 5 bases and J gave up 5 bases; unmatched junction bases: 12. CDR3 DNA sequence: TGTGCCAGCAGCCTGCCGTGGGGAAGCGGGAACAATGAGCAGTTCTTC. This sequence encodes CASSLPWGSGNNEQFF. Combining the CDR3 with reference TRBV7-7 and TRBJ2-1 gives the whole variable domain GAGVSQSPRYKVTKRGQDVTLRCDPISSHATLYWYQQALGQGPEFLTYFNYEAQPDKSGLPSDRFSAERPEGSISTLTIQRTEQRDSAMYRCASSLPWGSGNNEQFFGPGTRLTVL.

The gene calls are TRBV2 and TRBJ2-2, with a tentative D call TRBD1 (5 bases). Germline V gene data show CDR1 as SNHLY and CDR2 as FYNNEI. V lost 0 bases, J lost 13 bases, and 9 bases lay in between. This CDR3 has 12 residues. The CDR3 protein is CASSEARGWLFF. In DNA form, the CDR3 reads TGTGCCAGCAGTGAAGCTAGGGGTTGGCTGTTTTTT.

This rearrangement joins TRBV5-1 to TRBJ2-3; no firm D call. The V gene's germline CDR1 is SGHRS and CDR2 YFSETQ. The CDR3 is made up of 17 amino acids. V was shortened by 0 bases and J by 0 bases, with 14 bases between the two germline ends. CDR3 residues: CASSLASGRLSTDTQYF. The CDR3 nucleotides read TGCGCCAGCAGCTTGGCCAGTGGCAGACTTAGCACAGATACGCAGTATTTT.